The 29 T cell receptor beta chains below were found in one sample sequenced in a study of patients and donors after allogeneic stem cell transplantation. A single record per CDR3 protein comes from TCRdb applying MiXCR to the RT-PCR reads. The repertoire has about 160,000 distinct CDR3 sequences, 24% of them found once; the top ten carry roughly a quarter. The material sequenced was blood, either unsorted or a sorted T cell fraction (not recorded which). The source of these receptors is a human donor who was either an allogeneic HSCT recipient or a stem cell or donor lymphocyte infusion donor (not recorded which). It is not recorded whose cells these are; they may come from a transplant donor.

CDR3 DNA sequence: TGTGCCAGCAGCAAAAAAGCGGGACTGAGCTACGAGCAGTACTTC. It translates to CASSKKAGLSYEQYF. This rearrangement joins TRBV21-1 to TRBJ2-7; the D call TRBD2 from the table was never checked on the DNA. TRBV21-1 is a known pseudogene. The CDR3 length is 15 residues.

This chain joins TRBV5-1 and TRBJ2-1; D might be TRBD2 (5 bases). V was cut by 0 bases and J by 10 bases, with 14 bases left in between. The CDR3 spans 14 residues. Germline-derived CDR1 and CDR2 are SGHRS and YFSETQ. In nucleotides, the CDR3 is TGCGCCAGCAGCTTGGAGCCACCCGGGAAGGAGCAGTTCTTC. Encoded protein: CASSLEPPGKEQFF.

This clonotype was detected only a few times. The rearrangement uses TRBV5-1 and TRBJ2-1; 10 bases line up with TRBD2. Germline-derived CDR1 and CDR2 are SGHRS and YFSETQ. Unmatched junction bases numbered 5, after V lost 0 bases and J lost 8 bases. This CDR3 spans 15 amino acids. CDR3 sequence: CASSLASGSRDEQFF. The CDR3 nucleotides are TGCGCCAGCAGCTTGGCTAGCGGGAGTAGGGATGAGCAGTTCTTC.

This chain connects TRBV7-6 to TRBJ2-7; possible D gene TRBD2, 5 bases. The V end lost 5 bases, the J end lost 6 bases, and 14 bases lay between the germline ends. The CDR3 totals 13 residues. Per the germline V gene, CDR1 is SGHVS and CDR2 is FNYEAQ. Here the CDR3 DNA reads TGTGCCAGCAGCCACGGGCAAGGGAGCGAGCAGTACTTC. Its protein product is CASSHGQGSEQYF.

The genes are TRBV3-1 and TRBJ1-2; D unclear. CDR1 LGHDT and CDR2 YNNKEL come from the germline V gene (reference sequence). V dropped 1 base and J dropped 4 bases, with 7 bases sitting between them. The CDR3 contains 13 residues. This CDR3 reads CASSQADGYGYTF. In DNA, the CDR3 is TGTGCCAGCAGCCAAGCGGACGGCTATGGCTACACCTTC. The entire variable domain, with the rest obtained from reference TRBV3-1 and TRBJ1-2, is as follows: DTAVSQTPKYLVTQMGNDKSIKCEQNLGHDTMYWYKQDSKKFLKIMFSYNNKELIINETVPNRFSPKSPDKAHLNLHINSLELGDSAVYFCASSQADGYGYTFGSGTRLTVV.

The rearrangement joins TRBV5-1 to TRBJ1-1, with D hard to call. The CDR3 has 15 residues. The ends were cut back, 4 bases at V and 0 bases at J, with 13 bases in the middle. Germline CDR1 and CDR2: SGHRS and YFSETQ. Here the CDR3 DNA reads TGCGCCAGCAGCACCGACGGGCTAGTGAACACTGAAGCTTTCTTT. Translated, it gives CASSTDGLVNTEAFF.

This clonotype showed up just a few times. The chain couples TRBV20-1 to TRBJ2-7; 8 bases line up with TRBD2. V lost 3 bases, J lost 1 base, and 8 bases stayed unmatched. The germline V gene has CDR1 DFQATT and CDR2 SNEGSKA (reference sequence). The CDR3 is made up of 15 amino acids. CDR3 residues: CSASIKLADSYEQYF. The CDR3 DNA is TGCAGTGCTAGTATAAAACTAGCGGATTCCTACGAGCAGTACTTC.

This clonotype appeared many times. This chain links TRBV29-1 with TRBJ1-2; 7 bases agree with TRBD1. Germline V gene sequence: CDR1 SQVTM, CDR2 ANQGSEA. The CDR3 loop spans 14 amino acids. V lost 7 bases, J lost 4 bases, and 12 bases stayed unmatched. The CDR3 sequence is CSAPRDSSSYGYTF. In nucleotides, the CDR3 is TGCAGCGCGCCTCGGGACAGCTCCTCCTATGGCTACACCTTC.

This clonotype was counted at least ten times. The chain joins TRBV5-1 to TRBJ1-1; no definite D call. This CDR3 comprises 15 residues. Deletions cut 1 base from V and 7 bases from J, with 17 bases between. Germline V gives CDR1 SGHRS, CDR2 YFSETQ. CDR3 nucleotides: TGCGCCAGCAGCTTGAGTCGGGCATTTGAAGGTGAAGCTTTCTTT. Its protein is CASSLSRAFEGEAFF.

In this sample, this clonotype turned up a few times. The genes are TRBV12-3 or TRBV12-4 and TRBJ1-3; D not certain. The CDR3 spans 16 residues. Trimming left V 5 bases short and J 3 bases short, with 17 bases between. The CDR3 spells CASSDPRVKIGNTIYF. As DNA, the CDR3 is TGTGCCAGCAGTGACCCGCGGGTAAAGATTGGAAACACCATATATTTT.

This clonotype was seen a handful of times. This chain's CDR3 is CASPDGQGYEQYF. CDR3 nucleotide sequence: TGTGCCAGCCCGGACGGACAGGGCTACGAGCAGTACTTC. The chain combines TRBV21-1 with TRBJ2-7; the D call TRBD1 from the table was never checked on the DNA. TRBV21-1 counts as a pseudogene. The CDR3 has 13 amino acids.

The chain recombines TRBV10-3 with TRBJ2-3; 8 nucleotides agree with TRBD2. Germline assignment: CDR1 ENHRY and CDR2 SYGVKD. Trimming took 6 bases from V and 3 from J; bases not matched to a gene: 8. The CDR3 sequence is 15 residues long. The CDR3 is CAIRTSTGGTDTQYF. The DNA for the CDR3 is TGTGCCATCAGAACCTCTACGGGAGGGACAGATACGCAGTATTTT.

The chain uses TRBV7-9 and TRBJ2-2; tentatively, D is TRBD1 (6 bases). CDR3 size: 17 residues. Trimming pared 1 base from V and 0 bases from J, leaving 12 bases between. The germline V gene has CDR1 SEHNR and CDR2 FQNEAQ (reference sequence). The CDR3 coding sequence is TGTGCCAGCAGCTTAGTCGAGGGGGTCACGAACACCGGGGAGCTGTTTTTT. Amino acid sequence: CASSLVEGVTNTGELFF.

In this sample, this clonotype turned up a few times. V is TRBV6-1 and J is TRBJ2-1; TRBD2 is a possible D gene (5 bases). V dropped 7 bases and J dropped 4 bases, with 14 bases sitting between them. This CDR3 has 14 amino acids. CDR1 and CDR2 from the germline V gene are MNHNS and SASEGT. In nucleotides, the CDR3 is TGTGCCAGCATTTGGGAGAACGGTTACAATGAGCAGTTCTTC. Residues: CASIWENGYNEQFF.

This chain uses TRBV7-9 with TRBJ1-6; the match to TRBD1 covers 10 bases. Germline V CDR1 and CDR2: SEHNR, FQNEAQ (reference sequence). The length of the CDR3 is 17 residues. Unmatched junction bases numbered 6, after V lost 3 bases and J lost 4 bases. The chain's CDR3 is CASSFGTGVPYNSPLHF. CDR3 coding DNA: TGTGCCAGCAGCTTCGGGACAGGGGTCCCTTATAATTCACCCCTCCACTTT.

V usage is TRBV7-8 and J usage is TRBJ2-5, with TRBD2 matching over 8 bases. The V gene end was trimmed by 0 bases and the J gene end by 11 bases; junction bases not matched to a gene: 8. The CDR3 sequence is 14 residues long. Per the germline V gene, CDR1 is SGHVS and CDR2 is FQNEAQ. The CDR3 DNA sequence: TGTGCCAGCAGCTTAGCGGGACTAGAAAATAATCAGTACTTC. Translating it yields CASSLAGLENNQYF.

The chain is built from TRBV10-3 and TRBJ2-7; 11 nucleotides agree with TRBD2. Germline lookup yields CDR1 ENHRY and CDR2 SYGVKD. The junction had 6 bases not matched to a gene; V was cut back by 3 bases and J by 2 bases. This CDR3 has 16 residues. CDR3 sequence reads: CAISDSTSGDPYEQYF. CDR3 coding DNA: TGTGCCATCAGTGATTCGACTAGCGGGGACCCCTACGAGCAGTACTTC.

Concerning this clonotype itself: No conserved phenylalanine or tryptophan is present at the end of the CDR3, so a read error is the likely explanation. This chain connects TRBV10-3 to TRBJ1-1; D remains unclear. Germline V gives CDR1 ENHRY, CDR2 SYGVKD. The length of the CDR3 is 19 residues. V was cut by 6 bases and J by 0 bases, with 26 bases left in between. The CDR3 protein is CAISPPGVSIQSVNTEAFL. The DNA for the CDR3 is TGTGCCATCAGCCCCCCAGGAGTGTCTATCCAAAGCGTGAACACTGAAGCTTTCTTG.

The chain has TRBV10-3 and TRBJ2-1; 10 bases map to TRBD2. Germline CDR1 ENHRY, CDR2 SYGVKD. The CDR3 spans 14 residues. The ends lost 10 bases at V and 7 bases at J; junction bases unmatched: 10. Here the CDR3 DNA reads TGTGCCACCCCTCTGGCTAGCGGGAGTAATGAGCAGTTCTTC. Its protein product is CATPLASGSNEQFF.

This clonotype came up a few times. The V and J genes are TRBV6-1 and TRBJ2-1, with 7 bases matching TRBD1. V lost 8 bases and J lost 12; bases outside the gene matches: 10. This CDR3 region has 12 residues. Germline CDR1 and CDR2: MNHNS and SASEGT. This CDR3 is CASPGRGSWQFF. CDR3 sequence (DNA): TGTGCCAGCCCTGGCAGGGGGAGTTGGCAGTTCTTC.

The chain recombines TRBV5-1 with TRBJ2-4; 7 bases align to TRBD1. Germline CDR1 SGHRS, CDR2 YFSETQ. The CDR3 sequence is 17 residues long. With V trimmed by 4 bases and J by 0 bases, 10 bases remained unmatched. CDR3 amino acids: CASSVGLTGEAKNIQYF. Written as DNA, the CDR3 is TGCGCCAGCAGCGTAGGGCTCACAGGGGAAGCCAAAAACATTCAGTACTTC.

The CDR3 loop is CASSPRTGVQPQHF. CDR3 coding DNA: TGTGCCAGCAGTCCAAGGACAGGGGTTCAGCCCCAGCATTTT. This chain links TRBV12-3 or TRBV12-4 with TRBJ1-5; 9 bases fit TRBD1. The length of the CDR3 is 14 residues. The V segment lost 5 bases and the J segment 6 bases; nucleotides outside the gene matches: 5.

This clonotype was detected a few times. V is TRBV12-3 or TRBV12-4 and J is TRBJ2-7; no clear D gene. V lost 3 bases and J 3 bases, leaving 9 bases between the germline ends. The CDR3 runs to 13 residues. The CDR3 sequence is CASSFPGVYEQYF. CDR3 nucleotides: TGTGCCAGCAGTTTTCCTGGCGTCTACGAGCAGTACTTC.

This clonotype has only a few counts. This chain links TRBV5-1 with TRBJ1-1, with 8 nucleotides matching TRBD1. This CDR3 is 19 amino acids long. Trimming at V came to 0 bases and at J to 3 bases, leaving 16 bases not matched to a gene. Germline CDR1 and CDR2: SGHRS and YFSETQ. CDR3 bases: TGCGCCAGCAGCTTGGGGCAGGGGGCGCGGAAATTCTTGGACACTGAAGCTTTCTTT. This codes for CASSLGQGARKFLDTEAFF.

The rearrangement links TRBV27 to TRBJ1-1; no reliable D call. Germline CDR1 is MNHEY and CDR2 is SMNVEV (reference sequence). V was shortened by 1 base and J by 1 base, with 10 bases between the two germline ends. CDR3 length: 15 residues. CDR3 protein: CASSLFPLANTEAFF. CDR3 sequence (DNA): TGTGCCAGCAGTTTATTTCCCCTGGCGAACACTGAAGCTTTCTTT.

This chain uses TRBV27 with TRBJ2-1; TRBD1 might be the D (6 bases). V lost 6 bases, J lost 0 bases, and 21 bases lay in between. CDR3 length: 18 residues. Germline CDR1 and CDR2: MNHEY and SMNVEV (reference sequence). The CDR3 DNA sequence: TGTGCCAGCAGCTACATCTCGGTGGCAGGGGACTCCTACAATGAGCAGTTCTTC. Translated: CASSYISVAGDSYNEQFF.

This chain uses TRBV7-9 with TRBJ1-3; TRBD1 matches 7 bases. The V and J ends lost 4 bases and 0 bases, in that order; junction bases with no gene match: 15. CDR1 is SEHNR, CDR2 FQNEAQ, per germline (reference sequence). This CDR3 comprises 19 residues. The CDR3, as DNA: TGTGCCAGCAGCTCAAAACAGGGGCGCCAGGGGCTCTCTGGAAACACCATATATTTT. This translates into CASSSKQGRQGLSGNTIYF.

This clonotype was observed a handful of times. This sequence joins TRBV3-1 and TRBJ2-1; D not resolved. Trimming shortened V by 0 bases and J by 7 bases, and 13 bases separated the two germline ends. Germline assignment: CDR1 LGHDT and CDR2 YNNKEL (reference sequence). This CDR3 spans 15 amino acids. The CDR3 spells CASSQDPLSGNEQFF. The CDR3 nucleotides are TGTGCCAGCAGCCAAGATCCCCTATCGGGTAATGAGCAGTTCTTC.

In its sample, this clonotype was seen a few times. V usage is TRBV7-2 and J usage is TRBJ2-2; 9 nucleotides agree with TRBD2. The V and J ends lost 4 bases and 1 base, in that order; junction bases with no gene match: 10. The CDR3 is 18 amino acids. Germline-derived CDR1 and CDR2 are SGHTA and FQGNSA. The CDR3 coding sequence is TGTGCCAGCAGCTCCATCTTTGGAGCGGGAGGGAACACCGGGGAGCTGTTTTTT. This gives the protein CASSSIFGAGGNTGELFF.